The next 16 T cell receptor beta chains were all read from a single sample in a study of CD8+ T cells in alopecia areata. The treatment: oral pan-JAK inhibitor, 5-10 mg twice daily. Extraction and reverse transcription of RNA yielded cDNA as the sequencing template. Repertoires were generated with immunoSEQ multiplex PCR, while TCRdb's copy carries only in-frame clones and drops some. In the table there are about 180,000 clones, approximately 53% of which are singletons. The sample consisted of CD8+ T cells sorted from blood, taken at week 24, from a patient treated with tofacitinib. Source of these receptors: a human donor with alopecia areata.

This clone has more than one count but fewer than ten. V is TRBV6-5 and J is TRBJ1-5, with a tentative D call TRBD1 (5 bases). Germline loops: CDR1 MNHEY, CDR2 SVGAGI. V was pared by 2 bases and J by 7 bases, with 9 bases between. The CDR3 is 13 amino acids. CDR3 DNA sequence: TGTGCCAGCAGTTACACCGGGGGACAGCCCCAGCATTTT. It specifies CASSYTGGQPQHF.

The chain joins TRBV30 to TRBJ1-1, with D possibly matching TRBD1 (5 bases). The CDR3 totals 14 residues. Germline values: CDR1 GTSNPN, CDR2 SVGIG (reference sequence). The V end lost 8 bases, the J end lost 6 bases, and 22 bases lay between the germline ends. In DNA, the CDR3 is TGTGCCGCCCGGGGGTCCCCTAACTGGGCTGAAGCTTTCTTT. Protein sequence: CAARGSPNWAEAFF.

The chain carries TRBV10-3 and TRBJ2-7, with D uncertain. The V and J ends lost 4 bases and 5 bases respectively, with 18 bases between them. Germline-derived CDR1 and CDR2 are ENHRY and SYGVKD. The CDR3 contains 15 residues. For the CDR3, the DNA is TGTGCCATCAGTGTACGACAAGGACGAGGAAACGAGCAGTACTTC. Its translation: CAISVRQGRGNEQYF.

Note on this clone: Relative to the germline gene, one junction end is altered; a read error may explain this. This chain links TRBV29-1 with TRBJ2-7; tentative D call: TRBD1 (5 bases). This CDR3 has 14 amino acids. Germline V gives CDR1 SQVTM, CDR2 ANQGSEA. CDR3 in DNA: TGCAGCGTTGTATCACAGGAAGATTCCTTCGAGCAGTACTTC. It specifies CSVVSQEDSFEQYF.

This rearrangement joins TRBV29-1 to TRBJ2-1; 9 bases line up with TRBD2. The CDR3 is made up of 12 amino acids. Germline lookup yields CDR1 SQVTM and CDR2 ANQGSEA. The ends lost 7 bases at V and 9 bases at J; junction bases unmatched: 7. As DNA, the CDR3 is TGCAGCGCCTCTAGCGGGGCGGGTGAGCAGTTCTTC. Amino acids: CSASSGAGEQFF.

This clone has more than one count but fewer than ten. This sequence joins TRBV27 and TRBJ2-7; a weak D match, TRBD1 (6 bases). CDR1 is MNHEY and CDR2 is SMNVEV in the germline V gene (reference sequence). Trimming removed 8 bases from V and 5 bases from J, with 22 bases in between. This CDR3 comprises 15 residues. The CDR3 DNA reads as TGTGCCAGCCGCACGAGGGCAGGGGCGGTCAACGAGCAGTACTTC. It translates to CASRTRAGAVNEQYF.

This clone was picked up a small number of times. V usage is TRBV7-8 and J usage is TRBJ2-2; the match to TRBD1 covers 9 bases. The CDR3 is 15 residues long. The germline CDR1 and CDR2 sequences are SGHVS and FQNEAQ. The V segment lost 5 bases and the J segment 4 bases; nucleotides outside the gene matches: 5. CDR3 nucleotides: TGTGCCAGCAGCCCGGACAGGGGAAGCACCGGGGAGCTGTTTTTT. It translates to CASSPDRGSTGELFF.

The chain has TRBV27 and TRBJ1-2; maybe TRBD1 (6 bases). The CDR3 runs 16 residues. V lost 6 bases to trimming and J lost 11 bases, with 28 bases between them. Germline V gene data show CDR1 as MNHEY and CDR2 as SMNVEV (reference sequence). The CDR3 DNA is TGTGCCAGCAGCCCCGGACAGAACGGGAGTATGATTGGGTACACCTTC. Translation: CASSPGQNGSMIGYTF.

The CDR3 sequence: CSPHPSAYEQYF. CDR3 DNA sequence: TGCAGCCCTCATCCGTCGGCCTACGAGCAGTACTTC. The rearrangement joins TRBV29-1 to TRBJ2-7; the D is unclear. The CDR3 spans 12 residues. Germline CDR1 SQVTM, CDR2 ANQGSEA. V was trimmed by 8 bases and J by 2 bases, leaving 13 bases between them.

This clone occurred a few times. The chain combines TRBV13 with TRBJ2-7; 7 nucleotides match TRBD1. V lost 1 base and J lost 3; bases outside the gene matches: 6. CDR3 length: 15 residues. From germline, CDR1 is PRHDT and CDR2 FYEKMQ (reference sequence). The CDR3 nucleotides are TGTGCCAGCAGCTTAGAGACAGGGAGAGGCTACGAGCAGTACTTC. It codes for CASSLETGRGYEQYF.

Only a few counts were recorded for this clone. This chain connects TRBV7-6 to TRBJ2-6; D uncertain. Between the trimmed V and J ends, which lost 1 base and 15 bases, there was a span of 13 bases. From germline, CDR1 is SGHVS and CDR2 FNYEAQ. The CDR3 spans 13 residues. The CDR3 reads CASSLDLGSDLTF. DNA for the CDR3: TGTGCCAGCAGCTTAGATTTGGGGTCTGACCTGACTTTC.

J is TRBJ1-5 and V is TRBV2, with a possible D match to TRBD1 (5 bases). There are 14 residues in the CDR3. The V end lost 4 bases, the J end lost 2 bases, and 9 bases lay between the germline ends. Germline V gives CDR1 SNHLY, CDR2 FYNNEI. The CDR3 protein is CASSAGPGNQPQHF. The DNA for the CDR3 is TGTGCCAGCAGTGCAGGGCCAGGCAATCAGCCCCAGCATTTT.

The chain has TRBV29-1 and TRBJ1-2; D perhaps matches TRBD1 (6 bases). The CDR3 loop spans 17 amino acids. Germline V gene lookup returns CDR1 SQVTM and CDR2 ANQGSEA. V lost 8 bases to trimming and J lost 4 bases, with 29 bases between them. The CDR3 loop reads CSTHGSDSDHASYGYTF. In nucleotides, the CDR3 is TGCAGCACCCACGGGTCGGACAGCGACCACGCTAGCTATGGCTACACCTTC.

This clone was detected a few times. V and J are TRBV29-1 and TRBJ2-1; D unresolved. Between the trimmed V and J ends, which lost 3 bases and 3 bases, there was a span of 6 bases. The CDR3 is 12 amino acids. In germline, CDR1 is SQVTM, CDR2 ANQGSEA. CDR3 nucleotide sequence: TGCAGCGTTGACCACATCTACAATGAGCAGTTCTTC. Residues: CSVDHIYNEQFF.

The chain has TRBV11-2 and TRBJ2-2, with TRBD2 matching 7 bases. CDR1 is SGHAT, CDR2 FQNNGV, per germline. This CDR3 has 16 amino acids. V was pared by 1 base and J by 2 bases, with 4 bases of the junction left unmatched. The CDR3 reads CASSLVTGGNTGELFF. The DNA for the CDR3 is TGTGCCAGCAGCTTAGTGACGGGGGGTAACACCGGGGAGCTGTTTTTT.

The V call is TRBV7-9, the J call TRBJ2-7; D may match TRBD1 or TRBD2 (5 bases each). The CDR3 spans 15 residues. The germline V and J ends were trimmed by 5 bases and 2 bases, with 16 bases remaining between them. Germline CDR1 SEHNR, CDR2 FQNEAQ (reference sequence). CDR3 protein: CASSLSGTAAYEQYF. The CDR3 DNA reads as TGTGCCAGCAGCCTGTCCGGGACGGCCGCCTACGAGCAGTACTTC.